This record covers a single TCR beta chain. Its antigen is unidentified. Sequenced by immunoSEQ multiplex PCR; TCRdb stores in-frame clones only, minus some. The table lists 150,000 or so clones, about 85% of them singletons. These data come from a study of radiation and T cells in renal cell carcinoma. Whole-study results and caveats: Baseline intratumoral clonotype presence is unknown without pretreatment biopsies.

Germline-derived CDR1 and CDR2 are SNHLY and FYNNEI. The CDR3 totals 17 residues. Unmatched junction bases numbered 8, after V lost 6 bases and J lost 0 bases. The time point is: baseline pretreatment blood. Treatment: 15 Gy SBRT to primary tumor, nephrectomy 4 weeks later. After SBRT, blood was collected at 2 and 4 weeks, plus baseline. The tumor was a clear cell renal cell carcinoma. This TCR derives from a woman in her 70s with renal cell carcinoma. V and J are TRBV2 and TRBJ1-6; 7 positions agree with TRBD1. The sample consisted of blood, taken from a patient whose treatment included radiotherapy and nephrectomy. The CDR3 protein is CASRPLTGSSYNSPLHF. Written as DNA, the CDR3 is TGTGCCAGCAGGCCACTGACAGGGAGCTCCTATAATTCACCCCTCCACTTT.